A single sample is the source of the 9 T cell receptor beta chains below, sequenced in a study of regulatory and conventional T cells in RAG deficiency. Clones were sequenced by immunoSEQ multiplex PCR, and TCRdb holds only the in-frame ones, with some missing. The table lists fewer than 35,000 clones, around 89% of them singletons, with around 13% in the top ten. This sample was also put to use in a study of regulatory T cells. That investigation notes: The primer mix had 52 TRBV and 13 TRBJ primers.

Sequenced material: CD8+ T cells sorted from blood. These receptors originate from a human donor in good health.

The V call is TRBV5-1, the J call TRBJ2-7, with D possibly matching TRBD1 (5 bases). The CDR3 runs to 14 residues. Per the germline V gene, CDR1 is SGHRS and CDR2 is YFSETQ. The ends were cut back, 0 bases at V and 2 bases at J, with 9 bases in the middle. The DNA for the CDR3 is TGCGCCAGCAGCTTGGAATCAGGGACCTACGAGCAGTACTTC. This encodes CASSLESGTYEQYF.

This rearrangement joins TRBV28 to TRBJ2-2; D is tentatively TRBD1 or TRBD2 (5 bases each). Between the trimmed V and J ends, which lost 6 bases and 6 bases, there was a span of 11 bases. CDR3 length equals 13 residues. CDR1 is MDHEN, CDR2 SYDVKM, per germline. This CDR3 is CASSPEGSGELFF. The CDR3 nucleotides read TGTGCCAGCAGCCCCGAGGGGTCCGGGGAGCTGTTTTTT.

J is TRBJ2-2 and V is TRBV18; D ambiguous. V lost 2 bases to trimming and J lost 4 bases, with 20 bases between them. The germline V gene has CDR1 KGHSH and CDR2 LQKENI. The CDR3 contains 18 residues. CDR3 nucleotides: TGTGCCAGCTCACCATTGGCGCCCCCCCCTACCCCCACCGGGGAGCTGTTTTTT. As protein: CASSPLAPPPTPTGELFF.

This clone appeared a single time. V usage is TRBV30 and J usage is TRBJ2-2; tentative D call: TRBD2 (5 bases). The ends were cut back, 2 bases at V and 6 bases at J, with 7 bases in the middle. CDR3 length: 12 residues. Germline CDR1 is GTSNPN and CDR2 is SVGIG (reference sequence). This chain's CDR3 is CAWSRRSGELFF. Written as DNA, the CDR3 is TGTGCCTGGAGTAGGAGGTCCGGGGAGCTGTTTTTT.

The chain carries TRBV7-2 and TRBJ2-7; D call uncertain. The length of the CDR3 is 13 residues. The ends were cut back, 1 base at V and 6 bases at J, with 10 bases in the middle. In germline, CDR1 is SGHTA, CDR2 FQGNSA. The CDR3 spells CASSLGFLTEQYF. CDR3 DNA: TGTGCCAGCAGCTTAGGTTTCTTGACCGAGCAGTACTTC.

V usage is TRBV30 and J usage is TRBJ2-2, with TRBD1 identical over 8 bases. Germline V CDR1 and CDR2: GTSNPN, SVGIG (reference sequence). The CDR3 spans 14 residues. With V trimmed by 1 base and J by 6 bases, 4 bases remained unmatched. This CDR3 reads CAWSGTGLPGELFF. The CDR3 DNA follows: TGTGCCTGGAGTGGGACAGGGTTGCCCGGGGAGCTGTTTTTT.

This chain joins TRBV19 and TRBJ2-7, with TRBD1 matching 8 bases. The ends lost 0 bases at V and 4 bases at J; junction bases unmatched: 8. Per the germline V gene, CDR1 is LNHDA and CDR2 is SQIVND (reference sequence). The CDR3 totals 16 residues. CDR3 in amino acids: CASSIDRQGYRYEQYF. DNA for the CDR3: TGTGCCAGTAGTATAGACCGACAGGGGTATCGGTACGAGCAGTACTTC.

The CDR3 sequence: CASTNLGYGYTF. The CDR3 DNA reads TGTGCCAGCACTAACTTGGGCTATGGCTACACCTTC. This rearrangement joins TRBV6-1 to TRBJ1-2; D call uncertain. Trimming left V 7 bases short and J 4 bases short, with 10 bases between. Germline V gives CDR1 MNHNS, CDR2 SASEGT. The CDR3 sequence is 12 residues long.

The chain couples TRBV5-4 to TRBJ1-1, with 11 bases fitting TRBD1. The CDR3 extends over 13 amino acids. Per the germline V gene, CDR1 is SGHNT and CDR2 is YYREEE (reference sequence). V shed 5 bases and J 9 bases; nucleotides not matched to a gene: 6. The DNA of the CDR3 is TGTGCCAGCAGGGATGGGACAGGGGGAAAAGCTTTCTTT. As protein: CASRDGTGGKAFF.